One T cell receptor beta chain is described in this entry. The antigen is unknown. The entry originates in a study of cytomegalovirus exposure and HLA in healthy donors. Findings of the study overall: HLA allele associations emerged for under 20,000 TCR beta sequences in a later analysis, at 0.05 false discovery rate. A further, later analysis showed that HLA-associated TCR beta chains (compared with equally common others) were more clonally expanded.

Likely unrecorded immune exposures existed in these nominally healthy donors. Primers for the PCR totalled 60 Vbeta and 13 Jbeta. Libraries were prepared by immunoSEQ multiplex PCR; TCRdb keeps only in-frame clonotypes and omits some of them. The sample holds around 160,000 clones, roughly 80% seen once. The CDR3 is 16 amino acids. V shed 4 bases and J shed 2 bases, with 15 bases lying between them. CDR1 is SGHVS and CDR2 is FNYEAQ in the germline V gene. The TCR comes from a human donor in good health. This chain links TRBV7-6 with TRBJ2-1; TRBD2 is a possible D gene (5 bases). The sample taken for sequencing was PBMCs. DNA of the CDR3: TGTGCCAGCAGCTCGGGATTACCAAGGCCCTACAATGAGCAGTTCTTC. This translates into CASSSGLPRPYNEQFF.